This T cell receptor (beta chain) was recorded in a study of cytomegalovirus exposure and HLA in healthy donors. The PCR used 60 Vbeta and 13 Jbeta primers. Repertoires were generated with immunoSEQ multiplex PCR, while TCRdb's copy carries only in-frame clones and drops some. The sample includes 150,000 to 200,000 clones, about four fifths seen only once; the top ten take approximately 6%. The germline V gene encodes CDR1 MNHEY and CDR2 SVGAGI. The CDR3 is 14 residues long. Trimming took off 6 bases at V and 2 bases at J, with 13 bases between the two ends. This chain connects TRBV6-5 to TRBJ1-1; D is unresolved. Source material: PBMCs. The receptor's source is a woman aged 30 to 39 in good health and CMV-seropositive. The CDR3 loop reads CASSRLGINTEAFF. The CDR3 bases are TGTGCCAGCAGCCGCCTAGGCATTAACACTGAAGCTTTCTTT.